One sample yielded the 20 T cell receptor beta chains listed below, sequenced in a study of PD-1 blockade in classical Hodgkin lymphoma. Sequencing was performed with immunoSEQ multiplex PCR; in TCRdb, only in-frame clones are kept and a portion is missing. Of over 20,000 clones in the sample, over 70% are singletons; the top ten hold more than 5.5%. Stated time point: cycle 4 day 1 (C4D1), after 6 weeks of nivolumab. In every patient, relapse followed autologous stem cell transplantation, while exposure to brentuximab vedotin differed. Material: peripheral blood mononuclear cells (PBMCs), obtained before the fourth cycle of nivolumab. These TCRs come from a human donor with classical Hodgkin lymphoma.

The chain links TRBV28 to TRBJ2-1; 8 bases fit TRBD1. This CDR3 has 14 amino acids. V trimming: 2 bases; J trimming: 7 bases; junction bases outside the gene matches: 4. Germline V lookup: CDR1 MDHEN, CDR2 SYDVKM. In DNA, the CDR3 is TGTGCCAGCAGTTTAACAGGGGGTATGAATGAGCAGTTCTTC. Its protein is CASSLTGGMNEQFF.

V usage is TRBV11-1 and J usage is TRBJ2-1; 9 bases map to TRBD2. The V segment lost 2 bases and the J segment 4 bases; nucleotides outside the gene matches: 3. The CDR3 is made up of 15 amino acids. The germline V gene encodes CDR1 SGHAT and CDR2 FQDESV (reference sequence). CDR3 loop: CASSLWTSVYNEQFF. The CDR3, as DNA: TGTGCCAGCAGCTTATGGACTAGCGTATACAATGAGCAGTTCTTC. The variable domain in full, completed from reference TRBV11-1 and TRBJ2-1, reads EAEVAQSPRYKITEKSQAVAFWCDPISGHATLYWYRQILGQGPELLVQFQDESVVDDSQLPKDRFSAERLKGVDSTLKIQPAELGDSAMYLCASSLWTSVYNEQFFGPGTRLTVL.

This sequence joins TRBV27 and TRBJ2-7, with 8 bases lining up with TRBD1. CDR3 length: 15 amino acids. V lost 3 bases and J lost 4; bases outside the gene matches: 8. Germline lookup yields CDR1 MNHEY and CDR2 SMNVEV (reference sequence). The CDR3 loop is CASSFFRGRKYEQYF. The CDR3 coding sequence is TGTGCCAGCAGTTTCTTCAGGGGGCGAAAGTACGAGCAGTACTTC.

The chain carries TRBV28 and TRBJ2-5; D unresolved. V lost 1 base, J lost 1 base, and 13 bases lay in between. CDR3 length: 16 residues. Germline V lookup: CDR1 MDHEN, CDR2 SYDVKM. In DNA, the CDR3 is TGTGCCAGCAGTTTATACGGCGCGATCCTCCAAGAGACCCAGTACTTC. Translated, it gives CASSLYGAILQETQYF.

This chain connects TRBV11-3 to TRBJ2-3, with D perhaps TRBD1 (5 bases). V was cut by 3 bases and J by 4 bases, with 20 bases left in between. CDR1 is SGHNT, CDR2 YENEEA, per germline. There are 17 residues in the CDR3. CDR3 DNA: TGTGCCAGCAGCTTTAACGTCCCCGGACACGGCGCAGATACGCAGTATTTT. Its protein is CASSFNVPGHGADTQYF.

This sequence joins TRBV7-2 and TRBJ2-2; a possible D gene is TRBD2 (6 bases). Per the germline V gene, CDR1 is SGHTA and CDR2 is FQGNSA. The V end was cut by 7 bases, the J end by 7 bases, with 19 bases between. This CDR3 is built from 15 residues. DNA for the CDR3: TGTGCCAGCAAAATAGATTCGGGGGTGATCGGGGAGCTGTTTTTT. It yields the protein CASKIDSGVIGELFF. The complete variable domain, with remaining parts taken from reference TRBV7-2 and TRBJ2-2, reads GAGVSQSPSNKVTEKGKDVELRCDPISGHTALYWYRQSLGQGLEFLIYFQGNSAPDKSGLPSDRFSAERTGGSVSTLTIQRTQQEDSAVYLCASKIDSGVIGELFFGEGSRLTVL.

A single count supports this clone. This chain uses TRBV19 with TRBJ2-2; possible D gene TRBD1, 5 bases. This CDR3 contains 14 residues. Germline V gene lookup returns CDR1 LNHDA and CDR2 SQIVND (reference sequence). The ends were cut back, 3 bases at V and 6 bases at J, with 11 bases in the middle. The CDR3 is CASSISGAAGELFF. The DNA of the CDR3 is TGTGCCAGTAGTATTTCTGGGGCGGCCGGGGAGCTGTTTTTT. Complete variable domain (other parts from reference TRBV19 and TRBJ2-2): DGGITQSPKYLFRKEGQNVTLSCEQNLNHDAMYWYRQDPGQGLRLIYYSQIVNDFQKGDIAEGYSVSREKKESFPLTVTSAQKNPTAFYLCASSISGAAGELFFGEGSRLTVL.

This sequence joins TRBV5-1 and TRBJ2-3, with D perhaps being TRBD1 or TRBD2 (5 bases each). Germline CDR1 is SGHRS and CDR2 is YFSETQ. Deletions cut 0 bases from V and 1 base from J, with 6 bases between. The CDR3 covers 14 residues. The CDR3 loop reads CASSLGGGTDTQYF. The CDR3 DNA sequence: TGCGCCAGCAGCTTGGGAGGGGGCACAGATACGCAGTATTTT.

The rearrangement uses TRBV7-3 and TRBJ2-5; 7 nucleotides agree with TRBD1. The CDR3 spans 18 residues. Germline-derived CDR1 and CDR2 are SGHTA and FQGTGA. V was pared by 5 bases and J by 0 bases, with 15 bases of the junction left unmatched. The CDR3 sequence: CASSRSGQRWGYQETQYF. In nucleotides, the CDR3 is TGTGCCAGCAGCCGCTCGGGACAGCGGTGGGGATACCAAGAGACCCAGTACTTC.

The chain has TRBV28 and TRBJ2-7; D gene ambiguous. Looked up from germline, CDR1 is MDHEN and CDR2 is SYDVKM. The V and J ends lost 11 bases and 3 bases respectively, with 20 bases between them. The CDR3 extends over 14 amino acids. The DNA for the CDR3 is TGTGCCGCACAGCCCCGGGCTTCCCTCTACGAGCAGTACTTC. Its protein product is CAAQPRASLYEQYF. The full variable domain, in which reference TRBV28 and TRBJ2-7 provide the parts outside the CDR3, is DVKVTQSSRYLVKRTGEKVFLECVQDMDHENMFWYRQDPGLGLRLIYFSYDVKMKEKGDIPEGYSVSREKKERFSLILESASTNQTSMYLCAAQPRASLYEQYFGPGTRLTVT.

This chain connects TRBV15 to TRBJ1-2; 10 nucleotides agree with TRBD1. Germline CDR1 reads LNHNV; CDR2 reads YYDKDF (reference sequence). CDR3 size: 16 residues. Germline trimming cut 5 bases from V and 8 bases from J; bases unmatched to any gene: 14. CDR3 nucleotide sequence: TGTGCCACCAGCCTCACTAGGACAGGGGGTGCTAGCGGCTACACCTTC. This translates into CATSLTRTGGASGYTF.

This chain uses TRBV5-1 with TRBJ2-5, with 8 bases that match TRBD1. This CDR3 contains 16 residues. The V gene's germline CDR1 is SGHRS and CDR2 YFSETQ. Trimming removed 0 bases from V and 1 base from J; junction bases left unmatched: 5. The CDR3, as DNA: TGCGCCAGCAGCTTGGGTGGGGGACAGGTCCAAGAGACCCAGTACTTC. Its translation: CASSLGGGQVQETQYF.

The chain uses TRBV27 and TRBJ2-1; 15 positions agree with TRBD2. Unmatched junction bases numbered 12, after V lost 2 bases and J lost 7 bases. Germline CDR1 reads MNHEY; CDR2 reads SMNVEV (reference sequence). CDR3 size: 19 residues. CDR3 DNA: TGTGCCAGCAGTTTAGCCCCCTGGACTAGCGGGGGGGCGAGGAATGAGCAGTTCTTC. Its protein is CASSLAPWTSGGARNEQFF.

This clone is labeled as medium-sized. The chain combines TRBV7-8 with TRBJ1-5, with D possibly matching TRBD1 (6 bases). This CDR3 is 15 amino acids long. Between the trimmed V and J ends, which lost 7 bases and 3 bases, there was a span of 16 bases. CDR1 and CDR2 (germline): SGHVS, FQNEAQ. The CDR3 loop reads CASTLGGSDNQPQHF. The CDR3 DNA reads TGTGCCAGCACGCTAGGGGGATCCGACAATCAGCCCCAGCATTTT.

The chain couples TRBV7-6 to TRBJ1-1; a weak D match, TRBD1 (6 bases). Trimming removed 6 bases at V and 4 bases at J, with 18 bases between. CDR3 size: 15 residues. Per the germline V gene, CDR1 is SGHVS and CDR2 is FNYEAQ. The CDR3 DNA reads as TGTGCCAGCAGTACCACGCAGGGAGGGGGCACTGAAGCTTTCTTT. Protein product: CASSTTQGGGTEAFF. The entire variable domain, with the rest obtained from reference TRBV7-6 and TRBJ1-1, is as follows: GAGVSQSPRYKVTKRGQDVALRCDPISGHVSLYWYRQALGQGPEFLTYFNYEAQQDKSGLPNDRFSAERPEGSISTLTIQRTEQRDSAMYRCASSTTQGGGTEAFFGQGTRLTVV.

This clone is termed medium-sized. The J gene is TRBJ2-5, the V gene TRBV11-2, with 7 positions matching TRBD2. CDR3 length: 17 residues. The V gene's germline CDR1 is SGHAT and CDR2 FQNNGV. V lost 0 bases and J lost 5; bases outside the gene matches: 12. CDR3 coding DNA: TGTGCCAGCAGCTTAGAAGCGGGGATCTCCCTGGGGGAGACCCAGTACTTC. Its translation: CASSLEAGISLGETQYF. Full variable domain (outside the CDR3, taken from reference TRBV11-2 and TRBJ2-5): EAGVAQSPRYKIIEKRQSVAFWCNPISGHATLYWYQQILGQGPKLLIQFQNNGVVDDSQLPKDRFSAERLKGVDSTLKIQPAKLEDSAVYLCASSLEAGISLGETQYFGPGTRLLVL.

The chain combines TRBV5-1 with TRBJ2-7, with 11 bases fitting TRBD1. The CDR3 length is 14 residues. V lost 7 bases and J lost 3; bases outside the gene matches: 6. The germline V gene encodes CDR1 SGHRS and CDR2 YFSETQ. CDR3 residues: CASRPGTGGYEQYF. CDR3 nucleotides: TGCGCCAGCCGTCCGGGGACAGGGGGCTACGAGCAGTACTTC.

The chain recombines TRBV5-1 with TRBJ2-5, with D possibly matching TRBD1 (5 bases). The CDR3 sequence is 16 residues long. Trimming shortened V by 4 bases and J by 4 bases, and 20 bases separated the two germline ends. From germline, CDR1 is SGHRS and CDR2 YFSETQ. CDR3 sequence: CASSPLPGSFAETQYF. The CDR3 region has the DNA TGCGCCAGCAGCCCCCTCCCAGGGTCGTTCGCAGAGACCCAGTACTTC.

The chain uses TRBV19 and TRBJ2-5; TRBD1 might be the D (5 bases). Looked up from germline, CDR1 is LNHDA and CDR2 is SQIVND (reference sequence). The length of the CDR3 is 14 residues. Trimming pared 3 bases from V and 4 bases from J, leaving 12 bases between. This chain's CDR3 is CASSMRTTTETQYF. CDR3 sequence (DNA): TGTGCCAGTAGTATGAGGACAACGACAGAGACCCAGTACTTC.

This clone was found a few times. The chain couples TRBV18 to TRBJ2-1; D uncertain. The CDR3 extends over 16 amino acids. Germline-derived CDR1 and CDR2 are KGHSH and LQKENI. Trimming took off 6 bases at V and 2 bases at J, with 17 bases between the two ends. The CDR3 sequence is CASSLTPGRAYNEQFF. The CDR3 nucleotides read TGTGCCAGCTCGCTCACTCCGGGTAGGGCCTACAATGAGCAGTTCTTC.